The 23 T cell receptor beta chains below were found in one sample sequenced in a study of T cell repertoires in cytomegalovirus infection. Their cognate antigens are unknown. One entry per CDR3 protein, called by TCRdb with MiXCR from the reads. The table records some 500,000 distinct CDR3 sequences, around 35% of them present only once. Sequencing was performed on cultured PBMCs, taken from culture after CMV antigen stimulation. Receptors were obtained from a human donor in good health (CMV status not recorded). Some clones in this sample may be carry-over from other donors' samples.

This clonotype was picked up many times. This rearrangement joins TRBV7-2 to TRBJ1-2; D ambiguous. CDR1 and CDR2 from the germline V gene are SGHTA and FQGNSA. V dropped 3 bases and J dropped 4 bases, with 6 bases sitting between them. The CDR3 is made up of 12 amino acids. The chain's CDR3 is CASSFPGYGYTF. The DNA of the CDR3 is TGTGCCAGCAGCTTTCCTGGCTATGGCTACACCTTC.

The sample holds a few counts of this clonotype. The CDR3 loop is CASSTHAGLNYNEQFF. CDR3 sequence (DNA): TGTGCCAGCAGCACCCACGCGGGACTAAACTACAATGAGCAGTTCTTC. This chain joins TRBV9 and TRBJ2-1, with 7 bases identical to TRBD2. The germline CDR1 and CDR2 sequences are SGDLS and YYNGEE. V was pared by 4 bases and J by 3 bases, with 10 bases of the junction left unmatched. This CDR3 has 16 residues.

The chain is built from TRBV6-5 and TRBJ2-4, with 13 nucleotides matching TRBD2. V shed 7 bases and J 0 bases; nucleotides not matched to a gene: 6. The CDR3 contains 17 residues. CDR1 and CDR2 (germline): MNHEY, SVGAGI. The CDR3 reads CASKGTSGTVAKNIQYF. CDR3 sequence (DNA): TGTGCCAGCAAGGGGACTAGCGGGACTGTAGCCAAAAACATTCAGTACTTC.

A remark on this clonotype: One end of the junction varies from germline; a read error may be responsible. The chain employs TRBV7-2 and TRBJ2-1; TRBD2 is a possible D gene (5 bases). The CDR3 loop spans 14 amino acids. Germline assignment: CDR1 SGHTA and CDR2 FQGNSA. CDR3 nucleotide sequence: TGTGCCAGCAGTTCTCAAGGACTCTACAATAAGCAGTTCTTC. Translation: CASSSQGLYNKQFF.

The chain employs TRBV19 and TRBJ2-6, with D possibly being TRBD1 (6 bases). The CDR3 consists of 15 residues. CDR1 and CDR2 from the germline V gene are LNHDA and SQIVND (reference sequence). Trimming cost V 6 bases and J 0 bases, with 9 bases left between them. The CDR3 reads CASRTGTSGANVLTF. For the CDR3, the DNA is TGTGCCAGTAGAACAGGGACCTCTGGGGCCAACGTCCTGACTTTC.

The chain couples TRBV20-1 to TRBJ1-4, with 11 bases aligning to TRBD1. V lost 3 bases to trimming and J lost 2 bases; unmatched junction nucleotides: 8. The CDR3 loop spans 17 amino acids. Germline CDR1 DFQATT, CDR2 SNEGSKA (reference sequence). The chain's CDR3 is CSASRTGGRWTNEKLFF. For the CDR3, the DNA is TGCAGTGCTAGTCGGACAGGGGGCAGATGGACTAATGAAAAACTGTTTTTT.

The rearrangement uses TRBV29-1 and TRBJ2-5; D is unresolved. V was pared by 4 bases and J by 4 bases, with 13 bases between. The CDR3 covers 13 residues. From germline, CDR1 is SQVTM and CDR2 ANQGSEA. CDR3 loop: CSVGQLWGETQYF. As DNA, the CDR3 is TGCAGCGTTGGGCAGCTTTGGGGAGAGACCCAGTACTTC.

Only one count was recorded for this clonotype. The chain employs TRBV6-2 or TRBV6-3 and TRBJ2-5; 10 bases agree with TRBD1. After removal of 6 bases from V and 5 bases from J, the junction contained 6 bases not matched to a gene. This CDR3 contains 14 residues. Germline loops: CDR1 MNHEY, CDR2 SVGEGT. The CDR3 loop is CASRWTGGRETQYF. The CDR3 DNA follows: TGTGCCAGCAGGTGGACAGGGGGTCGGGAGACCCAGTACTTC.

This clonotype has only a few counts. This sequence joins TRBV7-2 and TRBJ2-7; 11 bases are shared with TRBD2. This CDR3 is 15 amino acids long. Germline loops: CDR1 SGHTA, CDR2 FQGNSA. Trimming took 5 bases from V and 4 from J; bases not matched to a gene: 7. In DNA, the CDR3 is TGTGCCAGCAGCACCGGACTAGCGGGTGATTACGAGCAGTACGTC. Translated, it gives CASSTGLAGDYEQYV.

This clonotype was picked up many times. The chain uses TRBV7-2 and TRBJ1-1, with D unresolved. Germline CDR1 reads SGHTA; CDR2 reads FQGNSA. The CDR3 has 15 amino acids. The V end lost 4 bases, the J end lost 5 bases, and 17 bases lay between the germline ends. CDR3 in amino acids: CASSWSADGLTEAFF. The CDR3 nucleotides are TGTGCCAGCAGCTGGTCCGCCGATGGCCTTACTGAAGCTTTCTTT.

This clonotype has only a few counts. The gene calls are TRBV7-8 and TRBJ2-3, with 12 bases identical to TRBD2. CDR3 length: 16 amino acids. V dropped 5 bases and J dropped 4; count of bases not matched to a gene: 7. Germline V gene sequence: CDR1 SGHVS, CDR2 FQNEAQ. The CDR3 DNA follows: TGTGCCAGCAGCGCACTAGCGGGAGGTTCTTCAGATACGCAGTATTTT. It is translated as CASSALAGGSSDTQYF. The full variable domain, in which reference TRBV7-8 and TRBJ2-3 provide the parts outside the CDR3, is GAGVSQSPRYKVAKRGQDVALRCDPISGHVSLFWYQQALGQGPEFLTYFQNEAQLDKSGLPSDRFFAERPEGSVSTLKIQRTQQEDSAVYLCASSALAGGSSDTQYFGPGTRLTVL.

This clonotype was observed a handful of times. The chain joins TRBV24-1 to TRBJ2-5; 7 nucleotides line up with TRBD2. V gave up 2 bases and J gave up 5 bases; unmatched junction bases: 7. Per the germline V gene, CDR1 is KGHDR and CDR2 is SFDVKD. The CDR3 runs 15 residues. This CDR3 is CATSDSRLARETQYF. The CDR3 DNA is TGTGCCACCAGTGATTCTAGACTAGCTCGGGAGACCCAGTACTTC.

This clonotype was found many times. V gene TRBV7-2 combines with J gene TRBJ2-1; 10 bases map to TRBD2. Trimming cost V 0 bases and J 1 base; bases outside gene matches: 3. Germline-derived CDR1 and CDR2 are SGHTA and FQGNSA. This CDR3 has 17 residues. CDR3 DNA sequence: TGTGCCAGCAGCTTAGCATCGACTAGCGGGTCCTACAATGAGCAGTTCTTC. This translates into CASSLASTSGSYNEQFF.

The genes are TRBV4-1 and TRBJ1-6; 7 nucleotides align to TRBD1. The CDR3 has 17 residues. The germline V gene has CDR1 MGHRA and CDR2 YSYEKL. V lost 0 bases and J lost 3; bases outside the gene matches: 5. The CDR3 DNA reads TGCGCCAGCAGCCAAGATCAAGGGGACAGCTATAATTCACCCCTCCACTTT. This translates into CASSQDQGDSYNSPLHF.

Turning to this clonotype: A junction end diverges from the germline sequence, so it may reflect a read error. The genes are TRBV4-1 and TRBJ1-3; 7 bases map to TRBD1. From germline, CDR1 is MGHRA and CDR2 YSYEKL. The CDR3 is 17 residues long. CDR3 DNA: TGCACCAGCAGCCTCGGGAGCGGAGGGGGCGCGCGAAACACCATATATTTT. Residues: CTSSLGSGGGARNTIYF.

The chain joins TRBV7-2 to TRBJ1-5; weak D call: TRBD1 (6 bases). Trimming removed 7 bases at V and 2 bases at J, with 15 bases between. This CDR3 has 15 amino acids. Germline values: CDR1 SGHTA, CDR2 FQGNSA. In DNA, the CDR3 is TGTGCCAGCACCCTTGGGGGCGAACGCAATCAGCCCCAGCATTTT. As protein: CASTLGGERNQPQHF.

The chain employs TRBV19 and TRBJ1-1; TRBD1 agrees at 8 bases. V lost 3 bases and J lost 4; bases outside the gene matches: 4. The CDR3 covers 14 residues. Germline-derived CDR1 and CDR2 are LNHDA and SQIVND (reference sequence). DNA of the CDR3: TGTGCCAGTAGTATTCAGGGGGCAAGCACTGAAGCTTTCTTT. Translated: CASSIQGASTEAFF.

The chain couples TRBV7-2 to TRBJ2-1; no clear D gene. Trimming left V 8 bases short and J 5 bases short, with 13 bases between. CDR3 length: 13 amino acids. The V gene's germline CDR1 is SGHTA and CDR2 FQGNSA. The CDR3 is CASARTDDNEQFF. As DNA, the CDR3 is TGTGCCAGCGCACGAACCGACGACAATGAGCAGTTCTTC.

This chain connects TRBV19 to TRBJ1-1, with a possible D match to TRBD1 (5 bases). The CDR3 has 13 amino acids. The V end was cut by 9 bases, the J end by 5 bases, with 16 bases between. Germline-derived CDR1 and CDR2 are LNHDA and SQIVND (reference sequence). The CDR3 loop is CASTSQRGTEAFF. The DNA of the CDR3 is TGTGCCAGCACCTCGCAAAGGGGAACTGAAGCTTTCTTT.

This chain connects TRBV7-9 to TRBJ1-1; no clear D. Germline CDR1 reads SEHNR; CDR2 reads FQNEAQ (reference sequence). The CDR3 runs to 14 residues. V lost 4 bases, J lost 4 bases, and 13 bases lay in between. The CDR3 spells CASSSLLAGTEAFF. Written as DNA, the CDR3 is TGTGCCAGCAGCTCGCTATTGGCGGGCACTGAAGCTTTCTTT. The whole variable domain, filled in from reference TRBV7-9 and TRBJ1-1, reads DTGVSQNPRHKITKRGQNVTFRCDPISEHNRLYWYRQTLGQGPEFLTYFQNEAQLEKSRLLSDRFSAERPKGSFSTLEIQRTEQGDSAMYLCASSSLLAGTEAFFGQGTRLTVV.

This sequence joins TRBV12-3 or TRBV12-4 and TRBJ1-2; D remains unclear. This CDR3 has 14 amino acids. Trimming pared 7 bases from V and 7 bases from J, leaving 19 bases between. The CDR3 sequence is CASTLYIGFSGYTF. CDR3 nucleotides: TGTGCCAGCACCCTGTACATAGGGTTTAGTGGCTACACCTTC.

This clonotype appeared a few times. This chain joins TRBV5-4 and TRBJ2-6; a possible D gene is TRBD2 (6 bases). CDR3 length: 16 residues. The germline CDR1 and CDR2 sequences are SGHNT and YYREEE (reference sequence). Trimming removed 5 bases at V and 0 bases at J, with 12 bases between. The CDR3 is CASSTGGASGANVLTF. In nucleotides, the CDR3 is TGTGCCAGCAGTACAGGAGGGGCCTCTGGGGCCAACGTCCTGACTTTC.

The chain recombines TRBV5-6 with TRBJ1-1, with 8 bases identical to TRBD1. V lost 3 bases, J lost 6 bases, and 7 bases stayed unmatched. Germline V gene data show CDR1 as SGHDT and CDR2 as YYEEEE. This CDR3 spans 14 amino acids. CDR3: CASSSRTGKPEAFF. The CDR3 coding sequence is TGTGCCAGCAGCTCAAGGACAGGGAAGCCTGAAGCTTTCTTT.